This T cell receptor beta chain was found in a study of cytomegalovirus exposure and HLA in healthy donors. The germline V gene has CDR1 SGHKS and CDR2 YYEKEE (reference sequence). The CDR3 contains 20 residues. The J segment lost 8 bases and the V segment lost 4 bases, leaving 27 bases of the junction unmatched. Study-level points and caveats: Several V segments, TRBV6-2 and TRBV6-3 among them, could not be told apart and were dropped.

With regard to this clone: Its antigen remains unknown.

PCR was performed using 60 Vbeta and 13 Jbeta primers. Data came from immunoSEQ multiplex PCR; TCRdb stores just in-frame clones and leaves some out. The table shows roughly 200,000 clones, with approximately 80% occurring only once. The clonotype was recovered from a man in his forties in good health and CMV-seropositive. This rearrangement joins TRBV5-5 to TRBJ2-1; 7 bases are a match to TRBD2. Sequenced: PBMCs. Written as DNA, the CDR3 is TGTGCCAGCAGCGTTTACGTAGGGCTAGCGGAAGAAACTTTCGGGTATGAGCAGTTCTTC. Translating gives CASSVYVGLAEETFGYEQFF.